Listed below are T cell receptor beta chains from one sample, sequenced in a study of cytotoxic CD8 clonotypes in ibrutinib-treated CLL. Some clones are missing from TCRdb's copy, which holds only in-frame ones; the method was immunoSEQ multiplex PCR. The repertoire holds approximately 150,000 clones, with roughly four fifths as singletons. This specimen was PBMCs, taken after 24 months of ibrutinib treatment. These receptors were collected from a human donor with chronic lymphocytic leukemia. The CDR3 runs from the conserved cysteine through the conserved F or W. The order of the fields is clone size, D gene, V gene, J gene, CDR3 protein, CDR3 DNA. The D gene is left open where the match is weak. Clone size appears in some rows only: once, few, many, or a class for an expanded clone.

NA	NA	TRBV5-1	TRBJ2-1	CASRGSSYNEQFF	TGCGCCAGCAGAGGGAGCTCCTACAATGAGCAGTTCTTC
NA	TRBD2	TRBV6-5	TRBJ2-7	CASTLRLAGEQYF	TGTGCCAGCACTTTACGACTAGCAGGCGAGCAGTACTTC
NA	NA	TRBV29-1	TRBJ1-2	CSVDLSNYGYTF	TGCAGCGTTGACCTTTCTAACTATGGCTACACCTTC
NA	TRBD1	TRBV30	TRBJ2-7	CAWRARQGRYEQYF	TGTGCCTGGAGGGCAAGACAGGGAAGATACGAGCAGTACTTC
NA	NA	TRBV18	TRBJ2-7	CASSRLAYEQYF	TGTGCCAGCTCACGATTAGCCTACGAGCAGTACTTC
NA	TRBD1	TRBV9	TRBJ2-6	CASSPGQGYSGANVLTF	TGTGCCAGCAGCCCCGGACAGGGGTACTCTGGGGCCAACGTCCTGACTTTC
once	NA	TRBV16	TRBJ2-1	CASSQRAEQFF	TGTGCCAGCAGCCAAAGGGCAGAGCAGTTCTTC
NA	NA	TRBV18	TRBJ1-1	CASSPVSGSLNTEAFF	TGTGCCAGCTCCCCCGTGTCCGGCAGCCTGAACACTGAAGCTTTCTTT
NA	NA	TRBV28	TRBJ1-1	CASSLAGRGAEAFF	TGTGCCAGCAGTTTGGCGGGTCGAGGGGCTGAAGCTTTCTTT
NA	NA	TRBV4-1	TRBJ1-2	CASSQDLGLDYGYTF	TGCGCCAGCAGCCAAGATTTAGGGCTAGATTATGGCTACACCTTC
few	NA	TRBV9	TRBJ1-5	CASSRRPSIYQPQHF	TGTGCCAGCAGCCGCCGGCCGAGCATTTATCAGCCCCAGCATTTT
NA	TRBD1	TRBV12-5	TRBJ1-1	CASGLGLGQGTGSTEAFF	TGTGCTAGTGGTTTGGGCTTGGGACAGGGGACCGGAAGCACTGAAGCTTTCTTT
NA	NA	TRBV5-1	TRBJ1-2	CASSPSGGNYGYTF	TGCGCCAGCAGCCCCTCGGGGGGGAACTATGGCTACACCTTC
NA	TRBD1	TRBV28	TRBJ1-1	CASRPATGVGTEAFF	TGTGCCAGCAGACCTGCAACAGGGGTGGGAACTGAAGCTTTCTTT
once	TRBD1	TRBV7-9	TRBJ1-1	CASSPSDRDMNTEAFF	TGTGCCAGCAGCCCATCGGACAGGGATATGAACACTGAAGCTTTCTTT
few	TRBD1	TRBV6-5	TRBJ1-1	CASRRDRGNTEAFF	TGTGCCAGCAGGCGGGACAGGGGGAACACTGAAGCTTTCTTT
NA	NA	TRBV25-1	TRBJ2-7	CASADPGLSYEQYF	TGTGCCAGCGCGGATCCGGGACTTTCCTACGAGCAGTACTTC
NA	NA	TRBV18	TRBJ1-1	CASSPLRGVAEAFF	TGTGCCAGCTCACCACTCAGAGGGGTCGCTGAAGCTTTCTTT
NA	NA	TRBV18	TRBJ1-2	CASSVGQGYGYTF	TGTGCCAGCTCCGTGGGGCAGGGCTATGGCTACACCTTC
NA	NA	TRBV5-8	TRBJ1-5	CASRGGGLSNQPQHF	TGTGCCAGCAGGGGGGGAGGGCTCAGCAATCAGCCCCAGCATTTT
NA	NA	TRBV2	TRBJ1-5	CASSEGRRGPQHF	TGTGCCAGCAGTGAAGGCCGGAGAGGGCCCCAGCATTTT
NA	TRBD2	TRBV4-3	TRBJ2-3	CASSQGSGRADTQYF	TGCGCCAGCAGCCAAGGGAGCGGGAGGGCAGATACGCAGTATTTT
NA	NA	TRBV4-2	TRBJ1-2	CASSQGAGDYGYTF	TGTGCCAGCAGCCAAGGCGCCGGGGACTATGGCTACACCTTC
NA	NA	TRBV15	TRBJ2-6	CATSRIPSGANVLTF	TGTGCCACCAGCAGGATCCCCTCTGGGGCCAACGTCCTGACTTTC
NA	NA	TRBV6-5	TRBJ1-1	CASTPGRNTEAFF	TGTGCCAGCACTCCGGGGCGGAACACTGAAGCTTTCTTT
NA	TRBD2	TRBV19	TRBJ2-7	CASSIGGGYYEQYF	TGTGCCAGTAGTATCGGGGGAGGGTACTACGAGCAGTACTTC
NA	NA	TRBV28	TRBJ2-1	CASSTLNEQFF	TGTGCCAGCAGTACCCTAAATGAGCAGTTCTTC
NA	NA	TRBV5-1	TRBJ2-6	CASSLGQTLAGANVLTF	TGCGCCAGCAGCTTGGGACAGACCTTGGCCGGGGCCAACGTCCTGACTTTC
NA	NA	TRBV6-5	TRBJ1-2	CASSYSGEGNYGYTF	TGTGCCAGCAGTTACTCGGGGGAGGGAAACTATGGCTACACCTTC
NA	TRBD1	TRBV19	TRBJ1-2	CASHRSDRLPSGYTF	TGTGCCAGTCACCGCTCGGACAGGTTGCCGTCTGGCTACACCTTC
NA	NA	TRBV9	TRBJ2-7	CASSVDSYEQYF	TGTGCCAGCAGCGTAGACTCCTACGAGCAGTACTTC
few	TRBD1	TRBV2	TRBJ1-5	CASKRQGARNQPQHF	TGTGCCAGCAAGAGACAGGGGGCGAGGAACCAGCCCCAGCATTTT
NA	TRBD1	TRBV6-5	TRBJ1-2	CASRRGRGDNYGYTF	TGTGCCAGCAGAAGGGGGCGCGGAGATAACTATGGCTACACCTTC
NA	NA	TRBV11-3	TRBJ2-6	CASSLYAGFAGANVLTF	TGTGCCAGCAGCTTATATGCGGGTTTCGCTGGGGCCAACGTCCTGACTTTC
NA	TRBD1	TRBV6-1	TRBJ1-5	CASRRDRDQPQHF	TGTGCCAGCAGAAGGGACAGGGATCAGCCCCAGCATTTT
NA	TRBD2	TRBV28	TRBJ2-7	CASSPGGSGLYEQYF	TGTGCCAGCAGTCCCGGCGGTAGCGGGCTCTACGAGCAGTACTTC
NA	NA	TRBV9	TRBJ1-2	CASSVGRGQTYGYTF	TGTGCCAGCAGCGTAGGCCGGGGCCAGACCTATGGCTACACCTTC
NA	NA	TRBV7-2	TRBJ2-1	CASREQGRAINEQFF	TGTGCCAGCCGAGAACAGGGTCGGGCCATCAATGAGCAGTTCTTC
few	NA	TRBV5-6	TRBJ1-1	CASSLPTAVNTEAFF	TGTGCCAGCAGCCTTCCAACAGCGGTAAACACTGAAGCTTTCTTT
NA	TRBD1	TRBV15	TRBJ1-2	CATSSLRTGFYGYTF	TGTGCCACCAGCAGTTTAAGGACAGGGTTCTATGGCTACACCTTC
NA	TRBD2	TRBV19	TRBJ2-1	CASTSSGVHNEQFF	TGTGCCAGTACGTCCAGCGGGGTCCACAATGAGCAGTTCTTC
NA	TRBD1	TRBV29-1	TRBJ1-5	CSVTKTGRDGPQHF	TGCAGCGTTACCAAGACAGGGCGGGACGGGCCCCAGCATTTT
once	TRBD2	TRBV11-2	TRBJ2-7	CASSLGTLAGEGYEQYF	TGTGCCAGCAGCTTAGGGACTTTAGCGGGAGAGGGTTACGAGCAGTACTTC
NA	NA	TRBV28	TRBJ1-2	CASSLKMMGRALYGYTF	TGTGCCAGCAGTTTAAAAATGATGGGCCGGGCACTTTATGGCTACACCTTC
NA	NA	TRBV7-3	TRBJ1-2	CASSNQGNYGYTF	TGTGCCAGCAGCAACCAGGGGAACTATGGCTACACCTTC
NA	TRBD1	TRBV4-2	TRBJ1-2	CASSSRDRGPSYGYTF	TGTGCCAGCAGCTCCCGGGACAGGGGGCCGAGCTATGGCTACACCTTC
NA	TRBD2	TRBV18	TRBJ2-3	CASSPMRGGPDTQYF	TGTGCCAGCTCACCAATGCGGGGGGGCCCAGATACGCAGTATTTT
NA	TRBD1	TRBV4-2	TRBJ1-1	CASSQGLGQGGRAFF	TGTGCCAGCAGCCAAGGTCTCGGACAGGGGGGCCGAGCTTTCTTT
NA	NA	TRBV5-1	TRBJ2-6	CASSLVVVRSGANVLTF	TGCGCCAGCAGCTTGGTTGTCGTCCGCTCTGGGGCCAACGTCCTGACTTTC
NA	TRBD2	TRBV7-3	TRBJ2-3	CASSSSGLEIDTQYF	TGTGCCAGCAGCTCGTCCGGACTAGAGATAGATACGCAGTATTTT
once	TRBD1	TRBV7-3	TRBJ2-7	CASSLTGQNPCEQYF	TGTGCCAGCAGCTTAACGGGACAGAACCCTTGCGAGCAGTACTTC
NA	TRBD1	TRBV9	TRBJ1-5	CASSVQGANQPQHF	TGTGCCAGCAGCGTACAGGGGGCTAATCAGCCCCAGCATTTT
few	NA	TRBV2	TRBJ2-3	CASKRGPDTQYF	TGTGCCAGCAAGAGGGGCCCAGATACGCAGTATTTT
NA	NA	TRBV6-5	TRBJ2-5	CASSYRGGQETQYF	TGTGCCAGCAGCTATCGAGGGGGGCAAGAGACCCAGTACTTC
once	TRBD2	TRBV5-1	TRBJ2-2	CASSLGLAGRTGELFF	TGCGCCAGCAGCCTAGGACTAGCGGGGAGGACCGGGGAGCTGTTTTTT